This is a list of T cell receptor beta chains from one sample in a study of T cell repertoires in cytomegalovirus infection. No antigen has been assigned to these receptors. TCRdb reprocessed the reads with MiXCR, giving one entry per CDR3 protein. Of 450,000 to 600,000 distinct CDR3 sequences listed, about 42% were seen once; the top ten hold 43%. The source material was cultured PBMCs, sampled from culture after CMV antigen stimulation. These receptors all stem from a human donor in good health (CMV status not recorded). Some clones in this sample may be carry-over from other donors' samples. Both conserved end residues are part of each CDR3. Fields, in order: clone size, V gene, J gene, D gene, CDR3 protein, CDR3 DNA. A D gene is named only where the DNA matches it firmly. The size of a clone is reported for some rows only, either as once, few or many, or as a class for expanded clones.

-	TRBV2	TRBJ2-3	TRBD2	CASSWGSGSRADTQYF	TGTGCCAGCAGTTGGGGAAGCGGGAGTCGAGCAGATACGCAGTATTTT
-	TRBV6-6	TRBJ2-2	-	CASSYPPPRGNGELFF	TGTGCCAGCAGTTACCCCCCCCCCCGAGGAAACGGGGAGCTGTTTTTT
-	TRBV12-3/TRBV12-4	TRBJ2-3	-	CASSPPPGGDTQYF	TGTGCCAGCAGTCCCCCACCCGGGGGCGATACGCAGTATTTT
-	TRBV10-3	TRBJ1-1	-	CAIREGGTEAFF	TGTGCCATCAGAGAGGGGGGCACTGAAGCTTTCTTT
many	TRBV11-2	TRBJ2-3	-	CASSATSDFRILTDTQYF	TGTGCCAGCAGCGCTACCTCGGACTTTCGAATCCTCACAGATACGCAGTATTTT
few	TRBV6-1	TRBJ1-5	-	CASSVSRDGLPQHF	TGTGCCAGCAGTGTTTCCCGGGACGGACTGCCCCAGCATTTT
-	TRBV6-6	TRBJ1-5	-	CASSSGDPRNQPQHF	TGTGCCAGCAGTTCTGGGGACCCACGGAATCAGCCCCAGCATTTT
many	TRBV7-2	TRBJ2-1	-	CASSLKGADNNEQFF	TGTGCCAGCAGCTTAAAAGGAGCGGATAACAATGAGCAGTTCTTC
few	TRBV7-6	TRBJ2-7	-	CASSLTRVGEQYF	TGTGCCAGCAGCTTAACCAGGGTCGGAGAGCAGTACTTC
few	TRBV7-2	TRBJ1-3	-	CASSSSITRASGNTIYF	TGTGCCAGCAGCTCCAGTATTACCCGGGCCTCTGGAAACACCATATATTTT